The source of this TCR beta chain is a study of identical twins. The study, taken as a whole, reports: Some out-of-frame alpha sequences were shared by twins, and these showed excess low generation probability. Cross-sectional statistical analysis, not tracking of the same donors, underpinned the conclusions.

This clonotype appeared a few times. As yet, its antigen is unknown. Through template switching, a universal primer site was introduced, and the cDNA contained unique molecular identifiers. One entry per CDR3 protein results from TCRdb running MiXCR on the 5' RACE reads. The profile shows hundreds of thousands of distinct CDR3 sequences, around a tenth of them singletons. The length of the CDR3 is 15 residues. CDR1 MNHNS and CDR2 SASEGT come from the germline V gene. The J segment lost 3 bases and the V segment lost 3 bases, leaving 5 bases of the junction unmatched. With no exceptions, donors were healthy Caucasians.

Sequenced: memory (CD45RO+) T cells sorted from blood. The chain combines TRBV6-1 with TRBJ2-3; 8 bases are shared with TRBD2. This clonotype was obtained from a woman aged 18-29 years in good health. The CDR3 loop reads CASSEAGGRTDTQYF. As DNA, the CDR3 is TGTGCCAGCAGTGAGGCGGGAGGTAGGACAGATACGCAGTATTTT.